The rows below give T cell receptor beta chains drawn from one sample of a study of T cell responses to AZD1222 COVID-19 vaccine. Sequenced by immunoSEQ multiplex PCR; TCRdb stores in-frame clones only, minus some. The data contain 150,000 or so clones, roughly 92% of them singletons. The sequencing here drew on peripheral blood, taken on day 0 of AZD1222 vaccination. Receptor source: an adult in good health. Each CDR3 is given with its conserved first and last residue. The D gene is left open where the match is weak. The size entry is marked missing in some rows and otherwise reads once, few, many or a size class.

clone size: NA; D gene: NA; V gene: TRBV10-1; J gene: TRBJ2-3; CDR3 protein: CASSEGNTQYF; CDR3 DNA: TGCGCCAGCAGTGAGGGAAATACGCAGTATTTT
clone size: NA; D gene: TRBD1; V gene: TRBV7-2; J gene: TRBJ2-7; CDR3 protein: CASSSRQGTAYEQYF; CDR3 DNA: TGTGCCAGCAGCTCAAGACAGGGTACGGCTTACGAGCAGTACTTC
clone size: NA; D gene: NA; V gene: TRBV11-2; J gene: TRBJ1-2; CDR3 protein: CASSLIRGPANYGYTF; CDR3 DNA: TGTGCCAGCAGCTTAATCAGGGGCCCTGCTAACTATGGCTACACCTTC
clone size: NA; D gene: NA; V gene: TRBV7-9; J gene: TRBJ1-5; CDR3 protein: CASSAPSQPQHF; CDR3 DNA: TGTGCCAGCAGCGCCCCCTCTCAGCCCCAGCATTTT
clone size: NA; D gene: NA; V gene: TRBV27; J gene: TRBJ2-1; CDR3 protein: CASSTFVYGEQFF; CDR3 DNA: TGTGCCAGCAGTACCTTCGTCTATGGAGAGCAGTTCTTC
clone size: NA; D gene: NA; V gene: TRBV6-5; J gene: TRBJ1-5; CDR3 protein: CASSWDKYSNQPQHF; CDR3 DNA: TGTGCCAGCAGTTGGGACAAGTATAGCAATCAGCCCCAGCATTTT
clone size: NA; D gene: TRBD2; V gene: TRBV4-2; J gene: TRBJ2-1; CDR3 protein: CASSLFSGGGDEQFF; CDR3 DNA: TGTGCCAGCAGCCTTTTCAGCGGGGGCGGGGATGAGCAGTTCTTC
clone size: NA; D gene: NA; V gene: TRBV7-9; J gene: TRBJ1-1; CDR3 protein: CASSSGRVGDTEAFF; CDR3 DNA: TGTGCCAGCAGCTCAGGGAGGGTTGGGGACACTGAAGCTTTCTTT
clone size: NA; D gene: TRBD1; V gene: TRBV2; J gene: TRBJ2-3; CDR3 protein: CASWDRIIGDTQYF; CDR3 DNA: TGTGCCAGTTGGGACAGGATAATAGGAGATACGCAGTATTTT
clone size: NA; D gene: NA; V gene: TRBV28; J gene: TRBJ1-5; CDR3 protein: CASSLGTSSNQPQHF; CDR3 DNA: TGTGCCAGCAGTTTGGGAACAAGTAGCAATCAGCCCCAGCATTTT
clone size: NA; D gene: TRBD2; V gene: TRBV9; J gene: TRBJ2-7; CDR3 protein: CASSAGLVRYEQYF; CDR3 DNA: TGTGCCAGCAGCGCGGGACTAGTTCGATACGAGCAGTACTTC
clone size: NA; D gene: TRBD1; V gene: TRBV5-1; J gene: TRBJ1-1; CDR3 protein: CASSLLTGGNTEAFF; CDR3 DNA: TGCGCCAGCAGCCTGTTAACAGGGGGCAACACTGAAGCTTTCTTT
clone size: NA; D gene: NA; V gene: TRBV27; J gene: TRBJ2-2; CDR3 protein: CASSRASIPGELFF; CDR3 DNA: TGTGCCAGCAGTAGGGCTAGCATCCCCGGGGAGCTGTTTTTT
clone size: NA; D gene: TRBD1; V gene: TRBV24-1; J gene: TRBJ1-4; CDR3 protein: CATSDTDRGGEKLFF; CDR3 DNA: TGTGCCACCAGTGATACGGACAGGGGAGGCGAAAAACTGTTTTTT
clone size: NA; D gene: TRBD2; V gene: TRBV28; J gene: TRBJ2-1; CDR3 protein: CASGASGSYNEQFF; CDR3 DNA: TGTGCCAGCGGTGCTAGCGGGAGCTACAATGAGCAGTTCTTC
clone size: few; D gene: TRBD1; V gene: TRBV6-5; J gene: TRBJ1-2; CDR3 protein: CASSPDRAYGYTF; CDR3 DNA: TGTGCCAGCAGCCCCGACAGGGCCTATGGCTACACCTTC
clone size: NA; D gene: NA; V gene: TRBV6-5; J gene: TRBJ1-4; CDR3 protein: CASSYFSGPQEKLFF; CDR3 DNA: TGTGCCAGCAGTTACTTTTCCGGGCCACAGGAAAAACTGTTTTTT
clone size: NA; D gene: NA; V gene: TRBV5-4; J gene: TRBJ2-1; CDR3 protein: CASSADYLNEQFF; CDR3 DNA: TGTGCCAGCAGCGCGGACTACCTTAATGAGCAGTTCTTC
clone size: NA; D gene: NA; V gene: TRBV19; J gene: TRBJ1-2; CDR3 protein: CASSSSGFPNYGYTF; CDR3 DNA: TGTGCCAGTAGTAGTTCGGGGTTCCCTAACTATGGCTACACCTTC
clone size: NA; D gene: TRBD2; V gene: TRBV15; J gene: TRBJ2-3; CDR3 protein: CATSRGGTSGRRDTQYF; CDR3 DNA: TGTGCCACCAGCAGGGGGGGGACTAGCGGCCGAAGGGATACGCAGTATTTT
clone size: NA; D gene: NA; V gene: TRBV29-1; J gene: TRBJ2-1; CDR3 protein: CSVKRGSYNEQFF; CDR3 DNA: TGCAGCGTCAAAAGGGGGTCCTACAATGAGCAGTTCTTC
clone size: NA; D gene: NA; V gene: TRBV27; J gene: TRBJ1-3; CDR3 protein: CASSKRGADTIYF; CDR3 DNA: TGTGCCAGCAGCAAAAGGGGGGCAGACACCATATATTTT